This TCR beta chain came from a study of tumor-infiltrating lymphocytes in primary liver carcinoma. Whole-study findings and limits: There were only about 7-25% of top clones found in all five tumor regions. Tumor-blood pairs (like tumor-adjacent pairs) overlapped less than tumor region pairs did.

Co-extracted RNA and DNA came from roughly 20-30 mg of unsorted bulk tissue. Donors underwent surgery for histopathologically diagnosed primary liver carcinoma. Priming with a constant-region primer yielded TCR beta cDNA from roughly 500 ng total RNA. What produced the TCR beta libraries was three nested multiplex PCR rounds using slightly modified ARM-PCR. Investigators reported that the first two PCR rounds, at about 9 cycles each, used TRBV1-TRBV30 forward primers with a C-beta reverse primer. TCRdb called the multiplex PCR reads again in MiXCR, with one record for every CDR3 protein. The sample lists more than 70,000 distinct CDR3 sequences, approximately 72% occurring once. By sample fraction, this clonotype is medium-sized. Its antigen remains unidentified. Germline CDR1 is SGHAT and CDR2 is FQNNGV. The CDR3 length is 14 residues. Trimming at V came to 6 bases and at J to 7 bases, leaving 8 bases not matched to a gene.

This TCR was recovered from a man in his forties with primary liver carcinoma and hepatitis B virus infection. This chain connects TRBV11-2 to TRBJ2-1; TRBD2 aligns across 8 bases. The sequenced sample was liver tumor tissue from sampling region 1. The subset is: tumor region T1, superior pole. CDR3 nucleotides: TGTGCCAGCAGTCATAGCGGGAATAGGAATGAGCAGTTCTTC. It yields the protein CASSHSGNRNEQFF.